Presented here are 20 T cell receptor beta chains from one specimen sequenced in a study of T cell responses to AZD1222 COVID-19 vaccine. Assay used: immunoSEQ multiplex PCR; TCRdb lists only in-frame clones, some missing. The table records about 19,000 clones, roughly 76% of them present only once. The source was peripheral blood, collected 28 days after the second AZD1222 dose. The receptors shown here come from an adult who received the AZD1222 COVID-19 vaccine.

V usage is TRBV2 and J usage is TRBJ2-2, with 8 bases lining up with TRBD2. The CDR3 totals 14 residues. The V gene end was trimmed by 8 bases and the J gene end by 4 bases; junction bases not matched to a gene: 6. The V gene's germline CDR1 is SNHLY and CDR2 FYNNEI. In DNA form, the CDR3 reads TGTGCCAGCCGGACTAGCCGCCTCACCGGGGAGCTGTTTTTT. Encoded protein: CASRTSRLTGELFF.

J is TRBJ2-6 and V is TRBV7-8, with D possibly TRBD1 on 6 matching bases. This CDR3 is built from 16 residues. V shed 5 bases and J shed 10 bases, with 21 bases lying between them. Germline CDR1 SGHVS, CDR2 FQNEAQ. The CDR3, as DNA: TGTGCCAGCAGCGGCAAGGCGGACAGTTCTGGTAACGTCCTGACTTTC. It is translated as CASSGKADSSGNVLTF.

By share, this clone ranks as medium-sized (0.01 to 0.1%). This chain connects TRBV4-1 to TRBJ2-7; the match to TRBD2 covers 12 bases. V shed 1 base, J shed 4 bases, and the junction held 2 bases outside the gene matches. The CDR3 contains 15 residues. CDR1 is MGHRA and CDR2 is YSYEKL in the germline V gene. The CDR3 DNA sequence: TGCGCCAGCAGCCAAGCTAGCGGGGGGGCGTACGAGCAGTACTTC. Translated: CASSQASGGAYEQYF.

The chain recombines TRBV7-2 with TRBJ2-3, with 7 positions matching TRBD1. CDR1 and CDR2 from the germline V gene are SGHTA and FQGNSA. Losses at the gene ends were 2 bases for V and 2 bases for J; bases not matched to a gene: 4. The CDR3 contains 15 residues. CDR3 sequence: CASSLPGQITDTQYF. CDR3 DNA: TGTGCCAGCAGCTTACCGGGACAGATCACAGATACGCAGTATTTT.

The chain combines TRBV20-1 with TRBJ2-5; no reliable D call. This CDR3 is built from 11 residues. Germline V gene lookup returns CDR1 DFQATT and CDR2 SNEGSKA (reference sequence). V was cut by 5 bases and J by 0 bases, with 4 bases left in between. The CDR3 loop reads CSAVNQETQYF. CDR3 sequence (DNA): TGCAGTGCTGTGAACCAAGAGACCCAGTACTTC.

The CDR3 sequence is CASSPPTSSYEQYF. Here the CDR3 DNA reads TGTGCCAGCTCACCACCAACTAGCTCCTACGAGCAGTACTTC. The chain uses TRBV18 and TRBJ2-7; tentative D call: TRBD2 (5 bases). This CDR3 has 14 amino acids. Trimming stripped 0 bases from V and 0 bases from J, with 6 bases between. CDR1 KGHSH and CDR2 LQKENI come from the germline V gene.

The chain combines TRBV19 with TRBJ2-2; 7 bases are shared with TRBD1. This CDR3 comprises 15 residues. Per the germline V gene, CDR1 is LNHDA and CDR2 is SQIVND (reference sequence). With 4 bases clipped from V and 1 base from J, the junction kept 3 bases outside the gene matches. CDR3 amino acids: CASSNRQGNTGELFF. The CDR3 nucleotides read TGTGCCAGTAGTAATAGACAGGGGAACACCGGGGAGCTGTTTTTT.

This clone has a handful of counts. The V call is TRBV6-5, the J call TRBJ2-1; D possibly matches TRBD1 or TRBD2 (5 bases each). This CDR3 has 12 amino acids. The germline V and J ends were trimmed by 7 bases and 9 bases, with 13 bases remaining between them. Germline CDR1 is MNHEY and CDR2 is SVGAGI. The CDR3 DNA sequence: TGTGCCAGCACCCGGGGCGGTGGTGAGCAGTTCTTC. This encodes CASTRGGGEQFF.

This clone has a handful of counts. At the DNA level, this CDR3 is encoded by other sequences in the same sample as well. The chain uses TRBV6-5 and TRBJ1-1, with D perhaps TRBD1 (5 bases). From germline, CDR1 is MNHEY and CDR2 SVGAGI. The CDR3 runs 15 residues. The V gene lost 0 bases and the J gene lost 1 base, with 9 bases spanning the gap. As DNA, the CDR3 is TGTGCCAGCAGTTACTCCCTCGGGGGGAACACTGAAGCTTTCTTT. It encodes CASSYSLGGNTEAFF.

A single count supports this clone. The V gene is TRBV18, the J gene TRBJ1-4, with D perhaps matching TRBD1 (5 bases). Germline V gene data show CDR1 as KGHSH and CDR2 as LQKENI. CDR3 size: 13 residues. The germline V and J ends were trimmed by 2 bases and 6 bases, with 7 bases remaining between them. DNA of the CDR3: TGTGCCAGCTCACCAGGGGCCGATGAAAAACTGTTTTTT. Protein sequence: CASSPGADEKLFF.

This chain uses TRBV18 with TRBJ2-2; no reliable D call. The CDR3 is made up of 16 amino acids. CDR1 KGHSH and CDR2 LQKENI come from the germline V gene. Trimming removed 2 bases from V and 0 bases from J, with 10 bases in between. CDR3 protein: CASSPMAVANTGELFF. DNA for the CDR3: TGTGCCAGCTCACCAATGGCCGTAGCGAACACCGGGGAGCTGTTTTTT.

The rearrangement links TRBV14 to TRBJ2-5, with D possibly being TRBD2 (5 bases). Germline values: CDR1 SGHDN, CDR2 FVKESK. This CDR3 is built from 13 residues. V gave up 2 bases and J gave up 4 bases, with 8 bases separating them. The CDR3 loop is CASSQQEAETQYF. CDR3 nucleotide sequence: TGTGCCAGCAGCCAACAGGAGGCAGAGACCCAGTACTTC.

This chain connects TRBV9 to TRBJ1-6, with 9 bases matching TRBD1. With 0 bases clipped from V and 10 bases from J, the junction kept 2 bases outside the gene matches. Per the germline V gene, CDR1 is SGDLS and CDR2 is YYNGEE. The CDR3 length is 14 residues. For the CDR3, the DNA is TGTGCCAGCAGCGTAGACAGGGGGCACTCACCCCTCCACTTT. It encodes CASSVDRGHSPLHF.

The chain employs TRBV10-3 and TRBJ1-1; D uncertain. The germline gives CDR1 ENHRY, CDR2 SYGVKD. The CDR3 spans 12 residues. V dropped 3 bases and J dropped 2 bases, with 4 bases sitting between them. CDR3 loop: CAISDINTEAFF. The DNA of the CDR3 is TGTGCCATCAGTGATATAAACACTGAAGCTTTCTTT.

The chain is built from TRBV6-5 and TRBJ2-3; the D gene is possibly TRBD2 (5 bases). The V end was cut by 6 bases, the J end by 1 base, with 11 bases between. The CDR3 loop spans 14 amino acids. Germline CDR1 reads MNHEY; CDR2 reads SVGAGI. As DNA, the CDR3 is TGTGCCAGCAGGCGGACTTTCCGCACAGATACGCAGTATTTT. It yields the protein CASRRTFRTDTQYF.

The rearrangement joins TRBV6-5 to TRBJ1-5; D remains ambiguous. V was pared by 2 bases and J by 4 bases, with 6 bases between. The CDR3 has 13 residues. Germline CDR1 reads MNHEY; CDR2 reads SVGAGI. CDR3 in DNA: TGTGCCAGCAGTTACGAGATGAATCAGCCCCAGCATTTT. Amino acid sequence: CASSYEMNQPQHF.

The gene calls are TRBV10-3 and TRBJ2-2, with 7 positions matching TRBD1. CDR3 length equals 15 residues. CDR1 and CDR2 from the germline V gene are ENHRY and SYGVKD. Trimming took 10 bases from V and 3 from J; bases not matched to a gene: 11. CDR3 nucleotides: TGTGCCACCACCCAGACAGGGCAACACACCGGGGAGCTGTTTTTT. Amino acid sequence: CATTQTGQHTGELFF.

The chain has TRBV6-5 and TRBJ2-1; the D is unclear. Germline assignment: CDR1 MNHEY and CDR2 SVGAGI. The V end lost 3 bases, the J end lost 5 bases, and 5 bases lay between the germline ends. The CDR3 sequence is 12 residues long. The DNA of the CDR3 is TGTGCCAGCAGTTATTTAGACAATGAGCAGTTCTTC. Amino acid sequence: CASSYLDNEQFF.

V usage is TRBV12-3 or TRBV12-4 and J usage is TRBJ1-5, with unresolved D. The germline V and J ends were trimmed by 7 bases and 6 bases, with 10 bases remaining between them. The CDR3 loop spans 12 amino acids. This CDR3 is CASTLDGQPQHF. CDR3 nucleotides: TGTGCCAGCACCCTGGACGGTCAGCCCCAGCATTTT.

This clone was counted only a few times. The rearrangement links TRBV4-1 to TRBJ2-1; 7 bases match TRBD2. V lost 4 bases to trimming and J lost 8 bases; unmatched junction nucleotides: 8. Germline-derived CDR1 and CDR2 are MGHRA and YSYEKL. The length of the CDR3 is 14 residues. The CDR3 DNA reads TGCGCCAGCAGCCGGGGGAGGGACGGAGATGAGCAGTTCTTC. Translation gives CASSRGRDGDEQFF.